Here is one TCR beta chain with its context. Its antigen remains unknown. The record originates from a study of cytomegalovirus exposure and HLA in healthy donors. Turning to the study itself: Genetic ancestry analysis placed around 76% of the 398 donors that were genotyped in the Caucasian-associated cluster.

Primers included in the PCR were 60 Vbeta and 13 Jbeta primers. Method: immunoSEQ multiplex PCR; TCRdb's copy keeps in-frame clones and lacks some. The table lists 130,000 to 150,000 clones. The V gene's germline CDR1 is MNHEY and CDR2 SMNVEV (reference sequence). J lost 8 bases, V lost 4 bases, and 6 bases had no gene match. CDR3 size: 14 residues. Study-wide results and limits: According to the study, roughly 160 TCR beta chains were cytomegalovirus-associated. An observed cluster of highly shared sequence variants was recorded as a likely sequencing artifact.

This TCR was sampled from a male donor in good health and CMV-seronegative. The rearrangement uses TRBV27 and TRBJ1-4; 8 bases are shared with TRBD1. Sample: PBMCs. The CDR3 DNA sequence: TGTGCCAGCAGTTCCATCTACAGGGGGGAAAAACTGTTTTTT. The encoded protein is CASSSIYRGEKLFF.